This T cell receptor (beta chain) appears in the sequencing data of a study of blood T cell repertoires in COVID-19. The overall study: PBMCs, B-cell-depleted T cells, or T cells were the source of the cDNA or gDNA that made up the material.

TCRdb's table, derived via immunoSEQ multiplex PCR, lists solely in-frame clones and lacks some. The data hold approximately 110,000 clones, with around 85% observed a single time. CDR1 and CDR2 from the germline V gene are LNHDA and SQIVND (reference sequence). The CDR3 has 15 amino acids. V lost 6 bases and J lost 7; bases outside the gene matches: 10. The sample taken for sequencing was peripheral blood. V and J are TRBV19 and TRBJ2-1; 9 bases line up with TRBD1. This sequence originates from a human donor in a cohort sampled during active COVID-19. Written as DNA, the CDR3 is TGTGCCAGTAGCGGCGGACAGGGGAGGTGGAATGAGCAGTTCTTC. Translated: CASSGGQGRWNEQFF.